This T cell receptor (beta chain) was captured by sequencing in a study of blood T cell repertoires in COVID-19. Looking at the study overall: COVID-19 samples from acute and convalescent phases originated in the United States, Italy and Spain.

The repertoire was sequenced with immunoSEQ multiplex PCR; TCRdb's copy has only in-frame clones and lacks some. The profile shows about 180,000 clones, about 85% of them singletons. Germline trimming cut 5 bases from V and 9 bases from J; bases unmatched to any gene: 11. The CDR3 totals 15 residues. The germline CDR1 and CDR2 sequences are MNHEY and SVGAGI. This sequence was found in an elderly woman with acute or convalescent COVID-19. The chain joins TRBV6-5 to TRBJ1-3, with 9 bases matching TRBD1. Sequenced material: peripheral blood. CDR3 DNA: TGTGCCAGCAGTAACACGGACAGGGGAGGGGGCACCATATATTTT. This translates into CASSNTDRGGGTIYF.